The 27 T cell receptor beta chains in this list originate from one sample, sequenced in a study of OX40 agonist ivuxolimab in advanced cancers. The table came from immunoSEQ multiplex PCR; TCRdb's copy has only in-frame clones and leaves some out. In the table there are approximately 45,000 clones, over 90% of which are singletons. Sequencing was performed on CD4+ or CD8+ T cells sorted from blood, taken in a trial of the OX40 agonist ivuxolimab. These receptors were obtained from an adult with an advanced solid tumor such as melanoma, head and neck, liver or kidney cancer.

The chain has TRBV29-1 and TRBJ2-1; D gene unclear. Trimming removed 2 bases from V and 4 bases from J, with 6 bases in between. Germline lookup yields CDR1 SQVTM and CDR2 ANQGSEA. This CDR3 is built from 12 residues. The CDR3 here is CSVEMSYNEQFF. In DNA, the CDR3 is TGCAGCGTTGAAATGTCTTACAATGAGCAGTTCTTC.

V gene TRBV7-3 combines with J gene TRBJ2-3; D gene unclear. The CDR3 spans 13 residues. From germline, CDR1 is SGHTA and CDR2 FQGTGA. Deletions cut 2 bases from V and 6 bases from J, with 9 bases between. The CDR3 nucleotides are TGTGCCAGCAGCTTATGGGCCGAGGATACGCAGTATTTT. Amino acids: CASSLWAEDTQYF.

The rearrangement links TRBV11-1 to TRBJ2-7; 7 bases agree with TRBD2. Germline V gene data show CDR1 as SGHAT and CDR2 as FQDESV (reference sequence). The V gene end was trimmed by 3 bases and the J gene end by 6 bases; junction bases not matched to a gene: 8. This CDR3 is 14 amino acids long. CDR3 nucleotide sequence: TGTGCCAGCAGCTTTGTAGGACTAGGGATCGAGCAGTACTTC. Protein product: CASSFVGLGIEQYF.

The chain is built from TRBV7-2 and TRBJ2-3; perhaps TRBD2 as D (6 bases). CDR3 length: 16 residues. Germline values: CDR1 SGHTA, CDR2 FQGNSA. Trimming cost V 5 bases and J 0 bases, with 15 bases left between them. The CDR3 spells CASSPIAALSTDTQYF. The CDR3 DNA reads TGTGCCAGCAGCCCTATAGCGGCACTTAGCACAGATACGCAGTATTTT.

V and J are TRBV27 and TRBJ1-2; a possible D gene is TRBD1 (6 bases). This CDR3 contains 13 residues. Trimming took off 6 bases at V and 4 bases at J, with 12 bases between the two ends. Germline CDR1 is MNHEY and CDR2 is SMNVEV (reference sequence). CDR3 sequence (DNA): TGTGCCAGCAGAACCGGGACAACCTATGGCTACACCTTC. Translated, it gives CASRTGTTYGYTF.

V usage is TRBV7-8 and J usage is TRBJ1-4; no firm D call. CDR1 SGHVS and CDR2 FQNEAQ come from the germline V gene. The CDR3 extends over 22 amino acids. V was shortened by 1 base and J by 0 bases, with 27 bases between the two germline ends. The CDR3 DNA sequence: TGTGCCAGCAGCTTAGAGGGTGTTGATATTCAGATCCTAGCCCCAACTAATGAAAAACTGTTTTTT. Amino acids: CASSLEGVDIQILAPTNEKLFF.

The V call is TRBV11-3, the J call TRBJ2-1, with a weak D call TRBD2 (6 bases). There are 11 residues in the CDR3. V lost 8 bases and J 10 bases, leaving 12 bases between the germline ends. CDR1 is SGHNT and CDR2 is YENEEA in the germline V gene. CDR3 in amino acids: CASGPLAEQFF. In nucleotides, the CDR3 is TGTGCCAGCGGACCACTAGCCGAGCAGTTCTTC.

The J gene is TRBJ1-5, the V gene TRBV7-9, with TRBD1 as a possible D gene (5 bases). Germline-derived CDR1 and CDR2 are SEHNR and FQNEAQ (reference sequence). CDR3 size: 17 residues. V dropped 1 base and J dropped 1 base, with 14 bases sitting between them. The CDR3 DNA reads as TGTGCCAGCAGCTTAGGTGTGGGGGAACAGAGCAATCAGCCCCAGCATTTT. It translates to CASSLGVGEQSNQPQHF.

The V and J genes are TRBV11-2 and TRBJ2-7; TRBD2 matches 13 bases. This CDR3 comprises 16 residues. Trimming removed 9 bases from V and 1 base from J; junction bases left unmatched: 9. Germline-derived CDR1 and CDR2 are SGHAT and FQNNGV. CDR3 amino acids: CASWGLAGPRSYEQYF. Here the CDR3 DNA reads TGTGCCAGTTGGGGACTAGCGGGACCAAGATCCTACGAGCAGTACTTC.

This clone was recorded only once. The CDR3 is CASSLARESRYGYTF. The CDR3 DNA reads as TGTGCCAGCAGCTTGGCCAGGGAGTCCCGCTATGGCTACACCTTC. The rearrangement links TRBV27 to TRBJ1-2, with D possibly being TRBD1 (5 bases). CDR3 length: 15 residues. V lost 6 bases and J 4 bases, leaving 18 bases between the germline ends. Germline loops: CDR1 MNHEY, CDR2 SMNVEV (reference sequence).

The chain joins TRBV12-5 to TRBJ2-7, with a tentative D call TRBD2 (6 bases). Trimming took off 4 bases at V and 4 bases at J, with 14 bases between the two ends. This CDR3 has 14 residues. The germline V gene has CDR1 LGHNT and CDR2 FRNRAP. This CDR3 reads CASGWGLPSYEQYF. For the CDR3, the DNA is TGTGCTAGTGGTTGGGGACTCCCCTCTTACGAGCAGTACTTC.

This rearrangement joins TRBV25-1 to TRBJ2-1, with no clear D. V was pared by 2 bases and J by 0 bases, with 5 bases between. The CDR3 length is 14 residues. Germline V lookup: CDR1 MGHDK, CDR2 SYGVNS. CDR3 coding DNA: TGTGCCAGCAGTGAACTAAGCTCCTACAATGAGCAGTTCTTC. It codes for CASSELSSYNEQFF.

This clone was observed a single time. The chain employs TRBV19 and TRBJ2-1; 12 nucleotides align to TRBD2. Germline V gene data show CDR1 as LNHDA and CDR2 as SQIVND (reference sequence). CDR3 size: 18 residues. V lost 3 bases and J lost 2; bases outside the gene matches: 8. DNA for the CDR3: TGTGCCAGTAGTATTGACCGGACTAGCGGGGAGGCCTACAATGAGCAGTTCTTC. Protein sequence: CASSIDRTSGEAYNEQFF.

This CDR3 is CASSLGGPGTEAFF. In DNA form, the CDR3 reads TGTGCCAGCAGCTTAGGCGGCCCGGGGACTGAAGCTTTCTTT. The rearrangement links TRBV7-8 to TRBJ1-1; D is undetermined. This CDR3 spans 14 amino acids. The V and J ends lost 1 base and 5 bases respectively, with 11 bases between them. CDR1 and CDR2 (germline): SGHVS, FQNEAQ. Complete variable domain (other parts from reference TRBV7-8 and TRBJ1-1): GAGVSQSPRYKVAKRGQDVALRCDPISGHVSLFWYQQALGQGPEFLTYFQNEAQLDKSGLPSDRFFAERPEGSVSTLKIQRTQQEDSAVYLCASSLGGPGTEAFFGQGTRLTVV.

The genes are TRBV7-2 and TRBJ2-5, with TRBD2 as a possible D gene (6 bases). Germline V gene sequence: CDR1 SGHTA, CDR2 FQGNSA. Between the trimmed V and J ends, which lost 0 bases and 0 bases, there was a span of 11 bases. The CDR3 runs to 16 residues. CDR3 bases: TGTGCCAGCAGCTTAGCGCTGGGACTGTACCAAGAGACCCAGTACTTC. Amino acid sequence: CASSLALGLYQETQYF.

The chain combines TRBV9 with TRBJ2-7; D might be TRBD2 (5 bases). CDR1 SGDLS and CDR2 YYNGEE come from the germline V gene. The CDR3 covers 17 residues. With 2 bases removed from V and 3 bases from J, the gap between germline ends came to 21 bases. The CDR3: CASSVLDLPAPLYEQYF. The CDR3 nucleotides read TGTGCCAGCAGCGTCTTGGACTTACCGGCCCCCCTCTACGAGCAGTACTTC. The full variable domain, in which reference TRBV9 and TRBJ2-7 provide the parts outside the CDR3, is DSGVTQTPKHLITATGQRVTLRCSPRSGDLSVYWYQQSLDQGLQFLIQYYNGEERAKGNILERFSAQQFPDLHSELNLSSLELGDSALYFCASSVLDLPAPLYEQYFGPGTRLTVT.

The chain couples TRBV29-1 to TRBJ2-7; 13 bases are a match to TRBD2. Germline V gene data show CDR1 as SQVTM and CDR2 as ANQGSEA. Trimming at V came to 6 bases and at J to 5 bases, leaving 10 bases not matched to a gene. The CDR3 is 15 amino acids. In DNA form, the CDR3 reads TGCAGCGTCCGCGCGACTAGCGGGAGGTGGGACGAGCAGTACTTC. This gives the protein CSVRATSGRWDEQYF.

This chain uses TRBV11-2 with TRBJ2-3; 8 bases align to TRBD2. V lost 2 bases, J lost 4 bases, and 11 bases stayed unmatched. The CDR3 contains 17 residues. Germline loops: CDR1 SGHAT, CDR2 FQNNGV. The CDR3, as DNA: TGTGCCAGCAGCTTAACTAGCGGCCCCCGAGGTCCAGATACGCAGTATTTT. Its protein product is CASSLTSGPRGPDTQYF.

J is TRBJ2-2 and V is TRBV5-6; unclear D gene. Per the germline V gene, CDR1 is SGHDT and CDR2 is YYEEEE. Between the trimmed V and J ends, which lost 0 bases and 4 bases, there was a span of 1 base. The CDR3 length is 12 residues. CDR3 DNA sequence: TGTGCCAGCAGCTTGGCCACCGGGGAGCTGTTTTTT. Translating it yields CASSLATGELFF.

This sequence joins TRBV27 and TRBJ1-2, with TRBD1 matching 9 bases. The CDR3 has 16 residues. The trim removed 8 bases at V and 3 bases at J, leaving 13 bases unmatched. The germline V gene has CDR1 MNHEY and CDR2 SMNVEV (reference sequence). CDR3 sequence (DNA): TGTGCCAGCCAGGGTTTCGGGACAGGGTATGACTATGGCTACACCTTC. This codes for CASQGFGTGYDYGYTF.

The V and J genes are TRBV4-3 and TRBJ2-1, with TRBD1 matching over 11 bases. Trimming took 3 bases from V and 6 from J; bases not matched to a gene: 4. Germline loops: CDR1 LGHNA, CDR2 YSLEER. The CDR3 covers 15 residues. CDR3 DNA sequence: TGCGCCAGCAGCCATTCCGGGACAGGGGGCAATGAGCAGTTCTTC. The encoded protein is CASSHSGTGGNEQFF.

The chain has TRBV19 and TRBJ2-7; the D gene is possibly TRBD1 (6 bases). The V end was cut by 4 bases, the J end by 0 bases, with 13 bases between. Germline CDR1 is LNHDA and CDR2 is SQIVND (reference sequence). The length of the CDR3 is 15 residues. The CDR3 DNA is TGTGCCAGTAGTAGCAGCAGGGGCTTCTCCTACGAGCAGTACTTC. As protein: CASSSSRGFSYEQYF. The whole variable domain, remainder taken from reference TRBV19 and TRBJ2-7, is DGGITQSPKYLFRKEGQNVTLSCEQNLNHDAMYWYRQDPGQGLRLIYYSQIVNDFQKGDIAEGYSVSREKKESFPLTVTSAQKNPTAFYLCASSSSRGFSYEQYFGPGTRLTVT.

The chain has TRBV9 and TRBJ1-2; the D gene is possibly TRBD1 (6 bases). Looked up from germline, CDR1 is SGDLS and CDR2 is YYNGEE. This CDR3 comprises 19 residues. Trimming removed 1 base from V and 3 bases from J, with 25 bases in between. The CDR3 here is CASSVRVGGLAINDYGYTF. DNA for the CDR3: TGTGCCAGCAGCGTAAGGGTTGGGGGGCTGGCGATTAATGACTATGGCTACACCTTC. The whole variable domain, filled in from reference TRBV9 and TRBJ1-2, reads DSGVTQTPKHLITATGQRVTLRCSPRSGDLSVYWYQQSLDQGLQFLIQYYNGEERAKGNILERFSAQQFPDLHSELNLSSLELGDSALYFCASSVRVGGLAINDYGYTFGSGTRLTVV.

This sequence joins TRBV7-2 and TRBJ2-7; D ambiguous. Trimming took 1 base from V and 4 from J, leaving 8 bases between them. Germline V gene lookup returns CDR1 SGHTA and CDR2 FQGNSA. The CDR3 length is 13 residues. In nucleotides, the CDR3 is TGTGCCAGCAGCTTAGGAAGGGAATACGAGCAGTACTTC. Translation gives CASSLGREYEQYF.

CDR3 bases: TGTGCCAGCAGCGTTCGCGGGAGGGCCACGGATGAGCAGTTCTTC. Translating it yields CASSVRGRATDEQFF. The chain carries TRBV9 and TRBJ2-1; 9 bases map to TRBD2. Trimming at V came to 2 bases and at J to 8 bases, leaving 8 bases not matched to a gene. CDR1 and CDR2 (germline): SGDLS, YYNGEE. CDR3 length: 15 amino acids.

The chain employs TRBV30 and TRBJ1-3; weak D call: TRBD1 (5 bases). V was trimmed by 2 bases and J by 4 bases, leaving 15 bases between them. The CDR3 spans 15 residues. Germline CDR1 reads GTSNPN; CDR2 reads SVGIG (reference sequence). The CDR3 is CAWSKTGQGGNTIYF. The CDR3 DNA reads TGTGCCTGGAGTAAGACTGGCCAGGGCGGAAACACCATATATTTT. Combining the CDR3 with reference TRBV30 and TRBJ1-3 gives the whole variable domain SQTIHQWPATLVQPVGSPLSLECTVEGTSNPNLYWYRQAAGRGLQLLFYSVGIGQISSEVPQNLSASRPQDRQFILSSKKLLLSDSGFYLCAWSKTGQGGNTIYFGEGSWLTVV.

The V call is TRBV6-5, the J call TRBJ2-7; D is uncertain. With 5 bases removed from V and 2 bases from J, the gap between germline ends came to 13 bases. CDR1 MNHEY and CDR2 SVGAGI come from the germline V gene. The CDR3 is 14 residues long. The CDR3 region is CASSAVSLTYEQYF. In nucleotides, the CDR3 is TGTGCCAGCAGTGCTGTTAGCCTAACCTACGAGCAGTACTTC.